The 8 T cell receptor beta chains presented below share a single source sample, sequenced in a study of cytomegalovirus exposure and HLA in healthy donors. This PCR relied on a set of 60 Vbeta primers and 13 Jbeta primers. The table came from immunoSEQ multiplex PCR; TCRdb's copy has only in-frame clones and leaves some out. This table has 100,000 to 150,000 clones, about 81% appearing once. The sequencing sample was made of PBMCs. The receptors here all came from a woman in her 30s in good health and CMV-seronegative.

The J gene is TRBJ2-5, the V gene TRBV5-4; TRBD1 is a possible D gene (6 bases). The CDR3 extends over 14 amino acids. CDR1 is SGHNT and CDR2 is YYREEE in the germline V gene (reference sequence). V shed 1 base and J shed 7 bases, with 14 bases lying between them. Here the CDR3 reads CASSLKGGMGTQYF. CDR3 DNA: TGTGCCAGCAGCTTGAAAGGGGGAATGGGGACCCAGTACTTC.

The chain combines TRBV7-2 with TRBJ1-3; D might be TRBD1 (5 bases). The CDR3 runs 15 residues. The V gene lost 1 base and the J gene lost 0 bases, with 7 bases spanning the gap. Germline CDR1 reads SGHTA; CDR2 reads FQGNSA. The CDR3 sequence is CASSLEQGSGNTIYF. The CDR3 DNA sequence: TGTGCCAGCAGCTTAGAGCAGGGCTCTGGAAACACCATATATTTT.

The chain employs TRBV5-4 and TRBJ2-2, with TRBD2 identical over 9 bases. The germline CDR1 and CDR2 sequences are SGHNT and YYREEE (reference sequence). This CDR3 spans 15 amino acids. Losses at the gene ends were 4 bases for V and 6 bases for J; bases not matched to a gene: 7. CDR3 region: CASSRGLAGAGELFF. The DNA for the CDR3 is TGTGCCAGCAGCCGGGGACTAGCAGGTGCCGGGGAGCTGTTTTTT.

J is TRBJ2-5 and V is TRBV5-4, with TRBD2 as a possible D gene (5 bases). V shed 3 bases and J shed 0 bases, with 9 bases lying between them. This CDR3 contains 14 residues. CDR1 is SGHNT and CDR2 is YYREEE in the germline V gene (reference sequence). CDR3 in amino acids: CASSSPGNQETQYF. The DNA for the CDR3 is TGTGCCAGCAGCTCCCCCGGGAACCAAGAGACCCAGTACTTC.

The chain joins TRBV4-3 to TRBJ2-4; 8 bases are shared with TRBD1. Germline assignment: CDR1 LGHNA and CDR2 YSLEER. The CDR3 loop spans 14 amino acids. V dropped 4 bases and J dropped 9; count of bases not matched to a gene: 8. CDR3: CASSPDRGIGIQYF. The CDR3 region has the DNA TGCGCCAGCAGCCCTGACAGGGGAATCGGCATTCAGTACTTC.

V and J are TRBV7-8 and TRBJ2-1, with 9 bases that match TRBD2. From germline, CDR1 is SGHVS and CDR2 FQNEAQ. This CDR3 spans 20 amino acids. The V segment lost 1 base and the J segment 6 bases; nucleotides outside the gene matches: 19. CDR3 amino acids: CASSLVSSDLGGRAFNEQFF. CDR3 nucleotides: TGTGCCAGCAGCTTAGTCTCTTCTGATCTAGGCGGGAGGGCCTTCAATGAGCAGTTCTTC.

The V gene is TRBV9, the J gene TRBJ2-1; 7 bases fit TRBD1. Trimming at V came to 0 bases and at J to 11 bases, leaving 14 bases not matched to a gene. Germline loops: CDR1 SGDLS, CDR2 YYNGEE. This CDR3 comprises 16 residues. The CDR3 loop is CASSVGGQGQLAQQFF. CDR3 in DNA: TGTGCCAGCAGCGTAGGAGGCCAGGGACAGCTCGCCCAGCAGTTCTTC.

This clone was seen a single time. The rearrangement links TRBV6-5 to TRBJ2-7, with 13 nucleotides matching TRBD2. The V gene's germline CDR1 is MNHEY and CDR2 SVGAGI. This CDR3 is built from 16 residues. With V trimmed by 4 bases and J by 2 bases, 5 bases remained unmatched. As DNA, the CDR3 is TGTGCCAGCAGTTCTTGGGGACTAGCGGGACCCTACGAGCAGTACTTC. Its protein product is CASSSWGLAGPYEQYF.